This TCR beta chain was observed in a study of T-cell memory formation after mild COVID-19. The wider study: TCR clusters mostly belonged to single donors.

The CDR3 spans 14 residues. Trimming cost V 0 bases and J 11 bases, with 19 bases left between them. Germline V gene sequence: CDR1 DFQATT, CDR2 SNEGSKA (reference sequence). TCRdb analysed the 5' RACE reads with MiXCR anew, one entry per CDR3 protein. The sample lists over 350,000 distinct CDR3 sequences, roughly 24% occurring once. The sequenced sample consisted of PBMCs or a T cell subset sorted from them (not recorded which). The rearrangement uses TRBV20-1 and TRBJ1-1; tentatively, D is TRBD1 (6 bases). The sequence came from an adult woman who had mild COVID-19 (a few samples of this study predate the infection). Cell type and time point are not known. The CDR3 loop reads CSARDSRNRVRAFF. The CDR3 nucleotides are TGCAGTGCTAGAGATTCGAGGAACAGGGTCCGGGCTTTCTTT.